The rows below give T cell receptor beta chains drawn from one sample of a study of molecular identifiers for immune sequencing clone quantification. MiXCR was run by TCRdb on the PCR reads, yielding one entry per CDR3 protein. The sample contains over 100,000 distinct CDR3 sequences, 30% to 45% of which appear only once. Sequenced input: naive CD8+ T cells from blood, with Jurkat cell RNA spiked in. These receptors originate from a human donor in good health. Some libraries in this study had Jurkat cell RNA spiked in. The CDR3 runs from the conserved cysteine through the conserved F or W. D genes are given only for firm matches. The listing skips clone size in some rows; elsewhere it reads once, few, many or a size class.

many,TRBJ1-5,TRBV20-1,TRBD1,CSANTLRQGSNQPQHF,TGCAGTGCTAACACGCTCCGACAGGGAAGCAATCAGCCCCAGCATTTT
few,TRBJ2-7,TRBV3-1,TRBD2,CASSPVKRGANEQYF,TGTGCCAGCAGCCCAGTGAAGCGGGGGGCCAACGAGCAGTACTTC
few,TRBJ2-7,TRBV29-1,-,CSVGPGPLYEQYF,TGCAGCGTGGGGCCGGGACCCCTCTACGAGCAGTACTTC
few,TRBJ2-1,TRBV7-9,-,CASSLEPEQFF,TGTGCCAGCAGCTTAGAGCCAGAGCAGTTCTTC
-,TRBJ2-7,TRBV3-1,-,CASSQDHRLDEQYF,TGTGCCAGCAGCCAAGACCACAGGTTGGACGAGCAGTACTTC
few,TRBJ1-1,TRBV15,-,CATSRDFGDLNTEAFF,TGTGCCACCAGCAGAGATTTCGGAGACCTGAACACTGAAGCTTTCTTT
once,TRBJ2-7,TRBV11-2,TRBD2,CASGQGLAGIFHEQYF,TGTGCCAGCGGCCAGGGACTAGCGGGAATCTTCCACGAGCAGTACTTC
few,TRBJ1-3,TRBV6-7,-,CASTSNPLAISGNTIYF,TGTGCCAGCACCTCTAACCCCCTTGCTATCTCTGGAAACACCATATATTTT
few,TRBJ2-3,TRBV5-8,TRBD2,CASSFKNRLAGLDTQYF,TGTGCCAGCAGCTTCAAAAACCGGCTAGCGGGACTGGATACGCAGTATTTT
many,TRBJ1-1,TRBV12-3/TRBV12-4,-,CASSFGYTEAFF,TGTGCCAGCAGTTTCGGGTACACTGAAGCTTTCTTT
-,TRBJ2-7,TRBV4-2,-,CASSQDGTGYEQYF,TGTGCCAGCAGCCAAGATGGTACGGGATACGAGCAGTACTTC
-,TRBJ2-7,TRBV27,TRBD2,CASSLLAAGEQYF,TGTGCCAGCAGTTTACTAGCGGCGGGCGAGCAGTACTTC
-,TRBJ2-7,TRBV20-1,-,CSAPKVGQYFEQYF,TGCAGTGCCCCAAAGGTTGGACAGTACTTCGAGCAGTACTTC
many,TRBJ1-2,TRBV6-4,TRBD1,CARRQGKDYGYTF,TGTGCCCGCCGACAGGGGAAGGACTATGGCTACACCTTC
few,TRBJ2-4,TRBV3-2,-,CASSQSRGRASSPNIQYF,TGTGCCAGCAGCCAATCCCGCGGGAGGGCCAGCAGCCCAAACATTCAGTACTTC
-,TRBJ2-4,TRBV20-1,-,CSASTSTVNIQYF,TGCAGTGCTAGTACTTCAACGGTGAACATTCAGTACTTC
once,TRBJ2-5,TRBV6-2/TRBV6-3,-,CASNEGGETQYF,TGTGCCAGCAATGAGGGAGGAGAGACCCAGTACTTC
once,TRBJ2-2,TRBV20-1,-,CSAEGWFANTGELVF,TGCAGTGCGGAGGGTTGGTTCGCGAACACCGGGGAGCTGGTTTTT
-,TRBJ2-3,TRBV24-1,TRBD1,CATSALGQADTQYF,TGTGCCACCAGTGCCCTAGGACAGGCAGATACGCAGTATTTT
few,TRBJ2-5,TRBV5-5,TRBD2,CASSLVGGEQETQYF,TGTGCCAGCAGCTTGGTTGGGGGGGAGCAAGAGACCCAGTACTTC
few,TRBJ2-1,TRBV12-3/TRBV12-4,-,CASSLAGQRNEQFF,TGTGCCAGCAGTTTAGCGGGGCAGAGAAATGAGCAGTTCTTC
few,TRBJ2-7,TRBV13,-,CASSLVRSSYEQYF,TGTGCCAGCAGCTTAGTACGGAGCTCCTACGAGCAGTACTTC
many,TRBJ2-2,TRBV29-1,TRBD2,CSVELAANTGELFF,TGCAGCGTTGAACTAGCGGCGAACACCGGGGAGCTGTTTTTT
-,TRBJ2-1,TRBV5-6,-,CASSIGGGSQCF,TGTGCCAGCAGCATAGGAGGAGGGTCGCAGTGCTTC
many,TRBJ2-7,TRBV4-1,-,CASSQEGDEQYF,TGCGCCAGCAGCCAAGAAGGGGACGAGCAGTACTTC
-,TRBJ2-5,TRBV5-1,-,CASSLDPALQETQYF,TGCGCCAGCAGCTTGGACCCAGCACTGCAAGAGACCCAGTACTTC
few,TRBJ2-5,TRBV5-1,-,CASFESRETQYF,TGCGCCAGCTTTGAGTCGCGGGAGACCCAGTACTTC
few,TRBJ2-5,TRBV11-2,-,CASSLVLPYQETQYF,TGTGCCAGCAGCTTGGTGCTTCCGTACCAAGAGACCCAGTACTTC
-,TRBJ1-5,TRBV27,-,CASSLMGNQPQHF,TGTGCCAGCAGTTTGATGGGCAATCAGCCCCAGCATTTT
-,TRBJ2-5,TRBV7-9,-,CASTKGETQYF,TGTGCCAGCACCAAAGGGGAGACCCAGTACTTC
few,TRBJ2-3,TRBV28,-,CASKEESPSNTDTQYF,TGTGCCAGCAAGGAGGAAAGCCCCTCCAACACAGATACGCAGTATTTT
-,TRBJ1-1,TRBV7-9,-,CASSYPGVKVSTEAFF,TGTGCCAGCAGCTACCCAGGGGTGAAGGTTAGCACTGAAGCTTTCTTT
-,TRBJ2-1,TRBV20-1,-,CSALPLGRANEQFF,TGCAGTGCCCTCCCCCTGGGACGGGCCAATGAGCAGTTCTTC
many,TRBJ2-3,TRBV6-5,-,CASSTTGLTRDTQYF,TGTGCCAGCAGCACGACAGGATTAACAAGGGATACGCAGTATTTT
-,TRBJ1-1,TRBV25-1,-,CASREGHGEAFF,TGTGCCAGCAGGGAGGGTCATGGTGAAGCTTTCTTT
-,TRBJ2-7,TRBV6-1,TRBD1,CASSEWGTGTYEQYF,TGTGCCAGCAGTGAATGGGGGACAGGTACCTACGAGCAGTACTTC
-,TRBJ1-1,TRBV3-1,-,CASSQDWVGQTEAFF,TGTGCCAGCAGCCAAGATTGGGTTGGGCAAACTGAAGCTTTCTTT
many,TRBJ2-7,TRBV7-2,TRBD2,CASSLDGDSGTGTGGEQYF,TGTGCCAGCAGCTTAGACGGGGATAGCGGGACTGGGACCGGGGGAGAGCAGTACTTC
-,TRBJ2-5,TRBV4-1,TRBD1,CASSQDRSDRGETQYF,TGCGCCAGCAGCCAAGATCGTTCGGACAGGGGGGAGACCCAGTACTTC
-,TRBJ2-7,TRBV4-3,-,CASSQALLSPTHEQYF,TGCGCCAGCAGCCAAGCCCTTCTGAGCCCCACCCACGAGCAGTACTTC
many,TRBJ1-1,TRBV5-1,-,CASSFSENTEAFF,TGCGCCAGCAGCTTTTCGGAGAACACTGAAGCTTTCTTT
-,TRBJ2-3,TRBV12-3/TRBV12-4,-,CASSLGGNTDTQYF,TGTGCCAGCAGTTTAGGAGGGAACACAGATACGCAGTATTTT
many,TRBJ2-2,TRBV9,TRBD1,CASSVGTGKTGELFF,TGTGCCAGCAGCGTGGGGACAGGAAAGACCGGGGAGCTGTTTTTT
many,TRBJ2-3,TRBV28,-,CASTPRGWIGTDTQYF,TGTGCCAGCACCCCCCGTGGGTGGATTGGCACAGATACGCAGTATTTT
-,TRBJ2-1,TRBV14,-,CASSQAMRGEQFF,TGTGCCAGCAGCCAAGCTATGAGGGGTGAGCAGTTCTTC
-,TRBJ2-1,TRBV7-8,TRBD2,CASSSLAGVSYNEQFF,TGTGCCAGCAGCTCCCTAGCGGGAGTATCCTACAATGAGCAGTTCTTC
-,TRBJ2-7,TRBV6-1,-,CASRPRAYEQYF,TGTGCCAGCAGACCCCGGGCCTACGAGCAGTACTTC
-,TRBJ2-3,TRBV5-1,TRBD2,CASSLEGLAGVDTQYF,TGCGCCAGCAGCTTGGAAGGACTAGCGGGAGTGGATACGCAGTATTTT
-,TRBJ2-7,TRBV28,-,CASSFLGTSYKQYF,TGTGCCAGCAGTTTTTTGGGTACCTCCTACAAGCAGTACTTC
-,TRBJ2-1,TRBV10-3,-,CATGDSSYNEQFF,TGTGCCACGGGGGACAGCTCCTACAATGAGCAGTTCTTC
many,TRBJ1-3,TRBV7-9,-,CASSLAIGSSGNTIYF,TGTGCCAGCAGCTTAGCAATCGGCAGCTCTGGAAACACCATATATTTT
few,TRBJ2-7,TRBV13,-,CASSPPGGVREQYF,TGTGCCAGCAGCCCTCCCGGAGGAGTTCGGGAGCAGTACTTC
-,TRBJ1-2,TRBV7-2,TRBD1,CASSLDLGQGYGYTF,TGTGCCAGCAGCTTAGATCTGGGACAGGGCTATGGCTACACCTTC
-,TRBJ2-5,TRBV12-3/TRBV12-4,-,CAVLAGQGETQYF,TGTGCCGTCCTGGCGGGGCAAGGAGAGACCCAGTACTTC
many,TRBJ2-7,TRBV29-1,-,CSVEVAGEYDEQYF,TGCAGCGTTGAAGTGGCAGGGGAGTATGACGAGCAGTACTTC
-,TRBJ1-1,TRBV28,-,CASKLPHWRINTKAFF,TGTGCCAGCAAACTTCCTCACTGGAGGATAAACACTAAAGCTTTCTTT